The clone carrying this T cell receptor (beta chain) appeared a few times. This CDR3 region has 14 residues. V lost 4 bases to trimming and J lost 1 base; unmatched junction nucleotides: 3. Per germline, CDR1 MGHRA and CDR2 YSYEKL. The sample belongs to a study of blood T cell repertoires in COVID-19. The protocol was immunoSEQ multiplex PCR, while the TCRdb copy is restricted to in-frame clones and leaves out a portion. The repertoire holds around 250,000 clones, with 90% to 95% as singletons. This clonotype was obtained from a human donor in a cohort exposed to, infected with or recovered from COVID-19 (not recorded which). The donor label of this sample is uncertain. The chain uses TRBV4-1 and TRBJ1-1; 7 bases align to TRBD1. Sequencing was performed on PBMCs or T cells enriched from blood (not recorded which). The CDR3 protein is CASSLAGGNTEAFF. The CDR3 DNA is TGCGCCAGCAGCCTGGCAGGGGGGAACACTGAAGCTTTCTTT.